This passage covers 31 T cell receptor beta chains from one sample sequenced in a study of T cell changes during pregnancy in multiple sclerosis. Produced via immunoSEQ multiplex PCR; TCRdb's table is partial and in-frame only. The sample holds roughly 24,000 clones, 85% to 90% seen once. This sample comprised CD4+ T cells from peripheral blood mononuclear cells, obtained in the second trimester of pregnancy. These receptors came from a female donor in good health, enrolled as a control in a pregnancy study.

The chain combines TRBV9 with TRBJ1-2; 10 positions match TRBD1. The CDR3 loop spans 15 amino acids. J lost 4 bases, V lost 3 bases, and 6 bases had no gene match. The germline gives CDR1 SGDLS, CDR2 YYNGEE. The CDR3 nucleotides read TGTGCCAGCAGCGAGGGACAGGGGCCTATCTATGGCTACACCTTC. As protein: CASSEGQGPIYGYTF.

This rearrangement joins TRBV28 to TRBJ1-1; D is unclear. V dropped 8 bases and J dropped 0 bases, with 16 bases sitting between them. The CDR3 consists of 15 residues. Per germline, CDR1 MDHEN and CDR2 SYDVKM. CDR3: CASGGPPPLNTEAFF. The CDR3 DNA reads TGTGCCAGCGGAGGGCCCCCCCCACTGAACACTGAAGCTTTCTTT.

V and J are TRBV7-2 and TRBJ2-5; weak D call: TRBD1 (6 bases). Germline V CDR1 and CDR2: SGHTA, FQGNSA. The CDR3 spans 14 residues. V was pared by 4 bases and J by 4 bases, with 13 bases between. The chain's CDR3 is CASSSTGPRETQYF. The CDR3 DNA reads as TGTGCCAGCAGCTCGACAGGACCCCGAGAGACCCAGTACTTC.

The V and J genes are TRBV11-2 and TRBJ2-7, with TRBD1 matching over 7 bases. CDR1 is SGHAT and CDR2 is FQNNGV in the germline V gene. J was trimmed by 5 bases and V by 2 bases; bases with no gene match: 12. The CDR3 is 16 amino acids. The CDR3 spells CASSLSLQGVQNEQYF. In DNA form, the CDR3 reads TGTGCCAGCAGCTTATCACTGCAGGGGGTTCAGAACGAGCAGTACTTC.

CDR3 in DNA: TGCGCCAGCAGCGCCCGGGACAGGGCAGTCAATGAGCAGTTCTTC. It codes for CASSARDRAVNEQFF. V gene TRBV5-1 combines with J gene TRBJ2-1; 9 bases are a match to TRBD1. The CDR3 has 15 amino acids. The germline gives CDR1 SGHRS, CDR2 YFSETQ. V gave up 4 bases and J gave up 6 bases; unmatched junction bases: 8.

The rearrangement uses TRBV6-1 and TRBJ1-1; 8 nucleotides align to TRBD1. Trimming took 6 bases from V and 4 from J; bases not matched to a gene: 4. Germline values: CDR1 MNHNS, CDR2 SASEGT. CDR3 length equals 13 residues. DNA of the CDR3: TGTGCCAGCAGGGACAGGGCAGCCACTGAAGCTTTCTTT. Residues: CASRDRAATEAFF.

The chain recombines TRBV30 with TRBJ2-5; 9 positions match TRBD2. With V trimmed by 0 bases and J by 5 bases, 4 bases remained unmatched. Germline values: CDR1 GTSNPN, CDR2 SVGIG (reference sequence). The CDR3 runs to 14 residues. CDR3: CAWSVSAGGETQYF. As DNA, the CDR3 is TGTGCCTGGAGTGTATCGGCGGGGGGGGAGACCCAGTACTTC.

J is TRBJ1-1 and V is TRBV5-4, with 7 bases fitting TRBD1. The CDR3 totals 14 residues. Germline V CDR1 and CDR2: SGHNT, YYREEE (reference sequence). With V trimmed by 4 bases and J by 1 base, 4 bases remained unmatched. The CDR3 DNA reads as TGTGCCAGCAGCGTGGGACAGAAGAACACTGAAGCTTTCTTT. Residues: CASSVGQKNTEAFF. Full variable domain (outside the CDR3, taken from reference TRBV5-4 and TRBJ1-1): ETGVTQSPTHLIKTRGQQVTLRCSSQSGHNTVSWYQQALGQGPQFIFQYYREEENGRGNFPPRFSGLQFPNYSSELNVNALELDDSALYLCASSVGQKNTEAFFGQGTRLTVV.

The chain couples TRBV7-6 to TRBJ2-5; 8 bases are shared with TRBD1. Germline trimming cut 5 bases from V and 2 bases from J; bases unmatched to any gene: 4. CDR3 length equals 14 residues. Germline V CDR1 and CDR2: SGHVS, FNYEAQ. In nucleotides, the CDR3 is TGTGCCAGCAGCGACCGGACAGGGCAAGAGACCCAGTACTTC. Residues: CASSDRTGQETQYF. Filled out from reference TRBV7-6 and TRBJ2-5, the complete variable domain reads GAGVSQSPRYKVTKRGQDVALRCDPISGHVSLYWYRQALGQGPEFLTYFNYEAQQDKSGLPNDRFSAERPEGSISTLTIQRTEQRDSAMYRCASSDRTGQETQYFGPGTRLLVL.

This sequence joins TRBV11-3 and TRBJ2-2, with a weak D call TRBD2 (6 bases). The CDR3 length is 12 residues. V lost 4 bases, J lost 6 bases, and 6 bases lay in between. Germline CDR1 is SGHNT and CDR2 is YENEEA. This CDR3 is CASSSGAGELFF. In DNA, the CDR3 is TGTGCCAGCAGCTCGGGGGCCGGGGAGCTGTTTTTT. The whole variable domain, filled in from reference TRBV11-3 and TRBJ2-2, reads EAGVVQSPRYKIIEKKQPVAFWCNPISGHNTLYWYLQNLGQGPELLIRYENEEAVDDSQLPKDRFSAERLKGVDSTLKIQPAELGDSAVYLCASSSGAGELFFGEGSRLTVL.

The chain has TRBV11-1 and TRBJ2-7; TRBD1 might be the D (5 bases). This CDR3 is built from 16 residues. V dropped 5 bases and J dropped 2 bases, with 19 bases sitting between them. Germline CDR1 is SGHAT and CDR2 is FQDESV (reference sequence). CDR3 region: CASSPRPAGAPYEQYF. The CDR3 DNA sequence: TGTGCCAGCAGCCCCCGCCCTGCTGGGGCCCCCTACGAGCAGTACTTC.

This sequence joins TRBV7-6 and TRBJ2-2; tentatively, D is TRBD1 (6 bases). CDR3 length: 13 residues. Germline CDR1 SGHVS, CDR2 FNYEAQ. Trimming took off 6 bases at V and 1 base at J, with 6 bases between the two ends. CDR3: CASRDRNTGELFF. Written as DNA, the CDR3 is TGTGCCAGCAGGGACAGGAACACCGGGGAGCTGTTTTTT.

The V gene is TRBV4-3, the J gene TRBJ2-2; D remains unclear. Trimming took off 0 bases at V and 5 bases at J, with 7 bases between the two ends. Germline values: CDR1 LGHNA, CDR2 YSLEER. This CDR3 has 14 residues. CDR3 residues: CASSQESGTGELFF. The DNA for the CDR3 is TGCGCCAGCAGCCAAGAGTCAGGAACCGGGGAGCTGTTTTTT.

The table lists this clone with a count of one. The chain couples TRBV28 to TRBJ2-5; D possibly corresponds to TRBD1 (6 bases). The J call is doubtful: the DNA matches TRBJ2-7 better. Germline V gene lookup returns CDR1 MDHEN and CDR2 SYDVKM. The CDR3 sequence is 14 residues long. As DNA, the CDR3 is TGTGCCAGCAGTACAGGGCCCCCATCGGGCGAGCAGTACTTC. Its protein is CASSTGPPSGEQYF.

The genes are TRBV5-4 and TRBJ1-5, with 8 positions matching TRBD1. Germline assignment: CDR1 SGHNT and CDR2 YYREEE (reference sequence). The CDR3 loop spans 13 amino acids. The junction had 2 bases not matched to a gene; V was cut back by 4 bases and J by 5 bases. The CDR3 region has the DNA TGTGCCAGCAGCCCGGACAGGGATCAGCCCCAGCATTTT. It yields the protein CASSPDRDQPQHF. The full variable domain, rest sourced from reference TRBV5-4 and TRBJ1-5, is ETGVTQSPTHLIKTRGQQVTLRCSSQSGHNTVSWYQQALGQGPQFIFQYYREEENGRGNFPPRFSGLQFPNYSSELNVNALELDDSALYLCASSPDRDQPQHFGDGTRLSIL.

The V gene is TRBV19, the J gene TRBJ2-5; D might be TRBD1 (6 bases). Germline CDR1 reads LNHDA; CDR2 reads SQIVND (reference sequence). V lost 6 bases and J 2 bases, leaving 16 bases between the germline ends. This CDR3 is 15 amino acids long. The CDR3 region is CASRQGPQGQETQYF. The CDR3 DNA reads TGTGCCAGTAGACAAGGCCCCCAGGGGCAAGAGACCCAGTACTTC.

The J gene is TRBJ2-2, the V gene TRBV6-6, with D possibly TRBD2 on 5 matching bases. The CDR3 consists of 14 residues. Per the germline V gene, CDR1 is MNHNY and CDR2 is SVGAGI (reference sequence). Trimming took off 6 bases at V and 7 bases at J, with 15 bases between the two ends. The CDR3, as DNA: TGTGCCAGCAGCCGGGAAGGAGGTTACGGGGAGCTGTTTTTT. Translation gives CASSREGGYGELFF.

This clone was seen more than once but under ten times. In the same sample, other DNA sequences code for this CDR3. The rearrangement links TRBV4-3 to TRBJ1-4; maybe TRBD1 (5 bases). The V gene lost 0 bases and the J gene lost 5 bases, with 13 bases spanning the gap. The CDR3 contains 16 residues. The germline gives CDR1 LGHNA, CDR2 YSLEER. CDR3 region: CASSQDIRGVNEKLFF. The CDR3 DNA follows: TGCGCCAGCAGCCAAGATATCCGGGGGGTGAATGAAAAACTGTTTTTT.

The rearrangement links TRBV4-3 to TRBJ2-2; 11 bases match TRBD2. Germline CDR1 LGHNA, CDR2 YSLEER. Losses at the gene ends were 1 base for V and 5 bases for J; bases not matched to a gene: 3. This CDR3 is 16 amino acids long. The CDR3 bases are TGCGCCAGCAGCCAAGGGCTAGCGGGGGGAACCGGGGAGCTGTTTTTT. Its translation is CASSQGLAGGTGELFF.

The chain is built from TRBV25-1 and TRBJ1-6; 8 bases fit TRBD1. Trimming at V came to 6 bases and at J to 5 bases, leaving 3 bases not matched to a gene. Germline CDR1 is MGHDK and CDR2 is SYGVNS. The CDR3 totals 14 residues. DNA for the CDR3: TGTGCCAGCAGCAGGGACAGGAATAATTCACCCCTCCACTTT. Its translation is CASSRDRNNSPLHF.

V and J are TRBV28 and TRBJ1-3; a weak D match, TRBD1 (5 bases). Trimming took off 6 bases at V and 0 bases at J, with 18 bases between the two ends. Looked up from germline, CDR1 is MDHEN and CDR2 is SYDVKM. The CDR3 loop spans 17 amino acids. The CDR3 spells CASRGGPGDGSGNTIYF. The CDR3 coding sequence is TGTGCCAGCAGGGGGGGACCGGGAGACGGCTCTGGAAACACCATATATTTT.

The chain uses TRBV27 and TRBJ2-7, with 10 bases identical to TRBD2. Germline V gene lookup returns CDR1 MNHEY and CDR2 SMNVEV (reference sequence). This CDR3 has 17 amino acids. The junction had 14 bases not matched to a gene; V was cut back by 5 bases and J by 4 bases. The DNA of the CDR3 is TGTGCCAGCAGTCTCGTTCGGACTAGCGGAGGGGATTACGAGCAGTACTTC. Encoded protein: CASSLVRTSGGDYEQYF.

This chain joins TRBV9 and TRBJ2-7; 10 bases line up with TRBD2. V was clipped by 0 bases and J by 6 bases; unmatched bases: 9. This CDR3 contains 16 residues. Germline-derived CDR1 and CDR2 are SGDLS and YYNGEE. CDR3 protein: CASSVDPGLALSEQYF. Here the CDR3 DNA reads TGTGCCAGCAGCGTAGATCCGGGACTAGCGTTGAGCGAGCAGTACTTC.

The chain uses TRBV6-6 and TRBJ1-6; unclear D gene. The V end was cut by 0 bases, the J end by 8 bases, with 8 bases between. The CDR3 is 14 residues long. Per germline, CDR1 MNHNY and CDR2 SVGAGI (reference sequence). CDR3: CASSYSASDSPLHF. In DNA form, the CDR3 reads TGTGCCAGCAGTTACTCGGCCAGTGATTCACCCCTCCACTTT.

This chain connects TRBV18 to TRBJ1-2; maybe TRBD1 (6 bases). The CDR3 is 14 residues long. V dropped 0 bases and J dropped 4 bases, with 9 bases sitting between them. In germline, CDR1 is KGHSH, CDR2 LQKENI. CDR3 nucleotides: TGTGCCAGCTCACCACCCCAGGGGACCTATGGCTACACCTTC. The encoded protein is CASSPPQGTYGYTF.

The chain employs TRBV2 and TRBJ1-1, with a possible D match to TRBD1 (6 bases). V was cut by 6 bases and J by 0 bases, with 11 bases left in between. Germline loops: CDR1 SNHLY, CDR2 FYNNEI. The CDR3 has 14 amino acids. This CDR3 reads CASRATGLNTEAFF. The CDR3, as DNA: TGTGCCAGCAGGGCGACAGGCTTGAACACTGAAGCTTTCTTT.

The CDR3 sequence: CASSLSVQYHDEKLFF. The CDR3 nucleotides read TGTGCCAGCAGTTTATCGGTTCAGTACCACGATGAAAAACTGTTTTTT. This chain uses TRBV27 with TRBJ1-4; no reliable D call. The CDR3 loop spans 16 amino acids. Germline CDR1 is MNHEY and CDR2 is SMNVEV (reference sequence). V was cut by 0 bases and J by 6 bases, with 14 bases left in between.

CDR3 bases: TGTGCCAGCAGATCTGTAGCGGGGAGCTCCTACAATGAGCAGTTCTTC. Protein sequence: CASRSVAGSSYNEQFF. V and J are TRBV28 and TRBJ2-1; the match to TRBD2 covers 8 bases. Looked up from germline, CDR1 is MDHEN and CDR2 is SYDVKM. V shed 6 bases and J 0 bases; nucleotides not matched to a gene: 7. The CDR3 is 16 residues long.

V is TRBV12-5 and J is TRBJ1-2, with no clear D. This CDR3 has 14 amino acids. V dropped 2 bases and J dropped 5 bases, with 12 bases sitting between them. Germline V gene lookup returns CDR1 LGHNT and CDR2 FRNRAP. CDR3 nucleotides: TGTGCTAGTGGTTTGAGTGGGCGCGAGTATGGCTACACCTTC. As protein: CASGLSGREYGYTF.

This sequence joins TRBV27 and TRBJ2-7, with D possibly matching TRBD2 (5 bases). CDR1 and CDR2 (germline): MNHEY, SMNVEV (reference sequence). V was shortened by 7 bases and J by 7 bases, with 23 bases between the two germline ends. The CDR3 length is 15 residues. This chain's CDR3 is CASTQRADRAGEQYF. In nucleotides, the CDR3 is TGTGCCAGCACTCAGAGGGCAGATCGTGCTGGAGAGCAGTACTTC.

The rearrangement links TRBV28 to TRBJ2-1; TRBD2 aligns across 8 bases. There are 16 residues in the CDR3. The germline V gene encodes CDR1 MDHEN and CDR2 SYDVKM. V was pared by 2 bases and J by 7 bases, with 10 bases of the junction left unmatched. The CDR3 DNA is TGTGCCAGCAGTTTAGTCGGCCAGCGGGAGAGGAATGAGCAGTTCTTC. It is translated as CASSLVGQRERNEQFF.